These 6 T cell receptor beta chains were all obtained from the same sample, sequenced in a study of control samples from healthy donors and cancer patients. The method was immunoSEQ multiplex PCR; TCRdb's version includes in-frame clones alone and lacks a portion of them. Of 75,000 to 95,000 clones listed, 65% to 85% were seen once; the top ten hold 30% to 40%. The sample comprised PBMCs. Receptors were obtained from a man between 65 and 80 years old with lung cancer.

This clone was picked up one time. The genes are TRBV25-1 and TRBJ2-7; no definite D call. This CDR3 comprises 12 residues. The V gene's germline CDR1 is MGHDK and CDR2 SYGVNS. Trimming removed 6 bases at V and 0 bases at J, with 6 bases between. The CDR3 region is CASSSGSYEQYF. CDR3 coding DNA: TGTGCCAGCAGCTCAGGCTCCTACGAGCAGTACTTC.

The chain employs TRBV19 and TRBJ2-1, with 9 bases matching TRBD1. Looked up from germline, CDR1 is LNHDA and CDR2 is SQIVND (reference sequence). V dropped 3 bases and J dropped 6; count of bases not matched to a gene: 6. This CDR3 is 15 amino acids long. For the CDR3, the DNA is TGTGCCAGTAGTATGGACAGGGGAATCCGCAATGAGCAGTTCTTC. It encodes CASSMDRGIRNEQFF.

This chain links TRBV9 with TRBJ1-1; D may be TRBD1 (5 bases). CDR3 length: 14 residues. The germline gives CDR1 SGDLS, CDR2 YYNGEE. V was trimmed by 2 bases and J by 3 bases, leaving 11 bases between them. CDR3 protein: CASSVGVGDTEAFF. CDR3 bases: TGTGCCAGCAGCGTGGGGGTAGGGGACACTGAAGCTTTCTTT.

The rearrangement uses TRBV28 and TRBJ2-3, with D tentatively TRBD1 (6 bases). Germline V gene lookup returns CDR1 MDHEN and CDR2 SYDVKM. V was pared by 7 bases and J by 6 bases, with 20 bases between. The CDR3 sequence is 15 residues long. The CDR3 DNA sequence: TGTGCCAGCACTTCCATCCTTAGGGGGTTTGATACGCAGTATTTT. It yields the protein CASTSILRGFDTQYF. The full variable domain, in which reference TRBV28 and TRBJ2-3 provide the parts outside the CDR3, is DVKVTQSSRYLVKRTGEKVFLECVQDMDHENMFWYRQDPGLGLRLIYFSYDVKMKEKGDIPEGYSVSREKKERFSLILESASTNQTSMYLCASTSILRGFDTQYFGPGTRLTVL.

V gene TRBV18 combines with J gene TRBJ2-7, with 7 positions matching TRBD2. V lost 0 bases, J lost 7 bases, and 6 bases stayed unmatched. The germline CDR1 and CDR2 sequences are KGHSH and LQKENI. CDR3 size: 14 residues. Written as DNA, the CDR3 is TGTGCCAGCTCACCACCCCAGGGACTAAGGGAGCAGTACTTC. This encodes CASSPPQGLREQYF.

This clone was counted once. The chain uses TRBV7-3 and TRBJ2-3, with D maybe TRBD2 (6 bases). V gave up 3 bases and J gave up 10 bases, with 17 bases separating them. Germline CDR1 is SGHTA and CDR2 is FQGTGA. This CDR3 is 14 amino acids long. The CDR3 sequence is CASSFRGLNGAQYF. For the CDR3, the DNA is TGTGCCAGCAGCTTCCGTGGACTAAACGGGGCGCAGTATTTT.